The rows below give T cell receptor beta chains drawn from one sample of a study of CD8 T cells in ankylosing spondylitis. TCRdb fed the 5' RACE reads into MiXCR, producing one record per CDR3 protein. The sample shows 300,000 to 350,000 distinct CDR3 sequences, 14% to 15% of them seen only once. The sample comprised blood, either unsorted or a sorted T cell fraction (not recorded which). These receptors all stem from a male donor with ankylosing spondylitis or in good health (not recorded which). CDR3s include the opening cysteine and the closing phenylalanine or tryptophan. The D gene is left open where the match is weak. Clone size is stated in some rows and not others, as once, few, many or a class when expanded.

>TRBD1|13|TRBJ1-1|TRBV29-1|few
TGCAGCGTGGGTGGGACAGGGGGCACTGAAGCTTTCTTT
CSVGGTGGTEAFF
>-|14|TRBJ2-5|TRBV20-1|-
TGCAGTGCTGGATCAGGAGGACCCTCCGAGACCCAGTACTTC
CSAGSGGPSETQYF
>-|15|TRBJ2-3|TRBV6-5|-
TGTGCCAGCAGTTACGGGGCAGTTCGCACAGATACGCAGTATTTT
CASSYGAVRTDTQYF
>-|12|TRBJ2-7|TRBV20-1|few
TGCAGTGCTAGCAAGAGCTCCTACGAGCAGTACTTC
CSASKSSYEQYF
>-|13|TRBJ1-2|TRBV5-1|many
TGCGCCAGCAGATTCGACAGGACCTATGGCTACACCTTC
CASRFDRTYGYTF
>-|16|TRBJ2-7|TRBV4-1|few
TGCGCCAGCAGCCCGTTGGTAGGGGGGGTCTCCTACGAGCAGTACTTC
CASSPLVGGVSYEQYF
>-|13|TRBJ1-2|TRBV7-6|-
TGTGCCAGCACCCCATTAGAGGACAGTGGCTACACCTTC
CASTPLEDSGYTF
>-|15|TRBJ2-7|TRBV7-9|once
TGTGCCAGCAGCTTCCCATCGACAGGTTCCTACGAGCAGTACTTC
CASSFPSTGSYEQYF
>-|14|TRBJ1-2|TRBV12-3/TRBV12-4|-
TGTGCCAGCAGTTTAGTGGTATCTAACTATGGCTACACCTTC
CASSLVVSNYGYTF
>TRBD2|15|TRBJ2-7|TRBV3-1|-
TGTGCCAGCAGCCCTTTAGCGGGAGGGAGATGGGAGCAGTACTTC
CASSPLAGGRWEQYF
>-|14|TRBJ1-1|TRBV20-1|few
TGCAGTGCGACGAGGGGGGGCAGTCAGGCCGAAGCTTTCTTT
CSATRGGSQAEAFF
>TRBD2|15|TRBJ2-7|TRBV3-1|few
TGTGCCAGCAGCCATCATAGCGGGATAGCCTACGAGCAGTACTTC
CASSHHSGIAYEQYF
>-|15|TRBJ2-3|TRBV7-2|many
TGTGCCAGCAGAGCGATCGGGCTTAGCACAGATACGCAGTATTTT
CASRAIGLSTDTQYF
>-|14|TRBJ1-6|TRBV10-2|-
TGCGCCAGCAAAGCCGGGACGCTCAATTCACCCCTCCACTTT
CASKAGTLNSPLHF
>TRBD2|17|TRBJ2-1|TRBV20-1|-
TGCAGTGCTAGAGATCCAGCGGGAGTGACCTCCTACAATGAGCAGTTCTTC
CSARDPAGVTSYNEQFF
>-|13|TRBJ2-3|TRBV12-3/TRBV12-4|-
TGTGCCAGCAGACAACCCCCAGCAGATACGCAGTATTTT
CASRQPPADTQYF
>-|14|TRBJ2-7|TRBV5-1|few
TGCGCCAGCAGCTTAGCGGGACAACCTTACGAGCAGTACTTC
CASSLAGQPYEQYF
>TRBD2|19|TRBJ2-3|TRBV9|few
TGTGCCAGCAGCGCCGCGGGAAAACTAGCGGGGGGGCCAACAGATACGCAGTATTTT
CASSAAGKLAGGPTDTQYF
>-|13|TRBJ2-5|TRBV13|-
TGTGCCAAAAAAGGAGACAGCCAAGAGACCCAGTACTTC
CAKKGDSQETQYF
>-|14|TRBJ2-3|TRBV24-1|few
TGTGCCACCAGTGATCCCCTCGTTACAGATACGCAGTATTTT
CATSDPLVTDTQYF
>-|13|TRBJ2-6|TRBV19|few
TGTGCCACTCAGGGGTCTGGGGCCAACGTCCTGACTTTC
CATQGSGANVLTF
>-|12|TRBJ1-1|TRBV29-1|few
TGCAGCGCTGCCCGGGGCGTCACTGAAGCTTTCTTT
CSAARGVTEAFF
>-|14|TRBJ1-1|TRBV6-5|few
TGTGCCAGCAGTTACGGGCAGGGCGGCACTGAAGCTTTCTTT
CASSYGQGGTEAFF
>-|14|TRBJ2-7|TRBV6-2/TRBV6-3|few
TGTGCCAGCAGTTACCCAGGACAGAGTTACGAGCAGTACTTC
CASSYPGQSYEQYF
>-|13|TRBJ2-1|TRBV3-1|-
TGTGCCAGCAGCCAAGAGGGGGTCTCTGAGCAGTTCTTC
CASSQEGVSEQFF
>-|14|TRBJ1-1|TRBV2|few
TGTGCCAGCAGTGCCCAGGGACTGAACACTGAAGCTTTCTTT
CASSAQGLNTEAFF